What follows are 10 T cell receptor beta chains derived from one specimen sequenced in a study of CD8 T cells in ankylosing spondylitis. TCRdb re-called the 5' RACE reads through MiXCR, storing one row per CDR3 protein. The sample records some 100,000 distinct CDR3 sequences, about 8.6% being singletons. Source material: blood, either unsorted or a sorted T cell fraction (not recorded which). These receptor sequences come from a male donor with ankylosing spondylitis or in good health (not recorded which).

This clonotype was detected ten times or more. The chain combines TRBV29-1 with TRBJ2-4; D not resolved. This CDR3 is 12 amino acids long. V lost 4 bases and J lost 5, with 9 bases in between. From germline, CDR1 is SQVTM and CDR2 ANQGSEA. CDR3 in amino acids: CSVVKGQNIQYF. DNA for the CDR3: TGCAGCGTTGTAAAGGGCCAAAACATTCAGTACTTC.

At least ten counts were recorded for this clonotype. J is TRBJ1-2 and V is TRBV7-9; maybe TRBD1 (5 bases). Germline V gene lookup returns CDR1 SEHNR and CDR2 FQNEAQ (reference sequence). V was pared by 0 bases and J by 6 bases, with 11 bases between. The CDR3 loop spans 14 amino acids. The CDR3 DNA reads TGTGCCAGCAGCTTAGCCCCCGGGGGTAATGGCTACACCTTC. It yields the protein CASSLAPGGNGYTF.

This clonotype was seen repeatedly, ten times or more. The chain has TRBV20-1 and TRBJ2-5; D gene unclear. Germline V gives CDR1 DFQATT, CDR2 SNEGSKA (reference sequence). The V and J ends lost 5 bases and 2 bases respectively, with 12 bases between them. CDR3 length equals 13 residues. For the CDR3, the DNA is TGCAGTGCTGTATCCCGCGATCAAGAGACCCAGTACTTC. Translated: CSAVSRDQETQYF.

In this sample, this clonotype turned up many times. This chain links TRBV20-1 with TRBJ2-7; 10 bases are a match to TRBD2. V lost 7 bases to trimming and J lost 2 bases; unmatched junction nucleotides: 5. CDR3 length equals 13 residues. Germline values: CDR1 DFQATT, CDR2 SNEGSKA (reference sequence). The CDR3 sequence is CSVLGLATYEQYF. The CDR3 DNA reads TGCAGTGTTCTGGGACTAGCGACCTACGAGCAGTACTTC.

The chain joins TRBV18 to TRBJ2-5; D may be TRBD1 (5 bases). Germline CDR1 reads KGHSH; CDR2 reads LQKENI. The CDR3 loop spans 13 amino acids. Trimming took 5 bases from V and 5 from J, leaving 12 bases between them. This CDR3 reads CASSATVAETQYF. CDR3 sequence (DNA): TGTGCCAGCTCAGCGACAGTTGCGGAGACCCAGTACTTC.

This clonotype was detected ten times or more. This chain joins TRBV5-8 and TRBJ2-5, with unresolved D. The germline V gene encodes CDR1 SGHTS and CDR2 YDEGEE. The CDR3 spans 15 residues. Trimming pared 6 bases from V and 2 bases from J, leaving 17 bases between. DNA of the CDR3: TGTGCCAGCACTGGTCTTGGGCGGATACAAGAGACCCAGTACTTC. Its translation is CASTGLGRIQETQYF. Full variable domain (rest looked up from reference TRBV5-8 and TRBJ2-5): EAGVTQSPTHLIKTRGQQATLRCSPISGHTSVYWYQQALGLGLQFLLWYDEGEERNRGNFPPRFSGRQFPNYSSELNVNALELEDSALYLCASTGLGRIQETQYFGPGTRLLVL.

There are many counts of this clonotype. CDR3 coding DNA: TGCGCCAGCAGCCTACAGGCAACCTCTGGAAACACCATATATTTT. Its translation is CASSLQATSGNTIYF. The chain is built from TRBV4-3 and TRBJ1-3, with D perhaps TRBD1 (5 bases). The length of the CDR3 is 15 residues. V lost 4 bases to trimming and J lost 0 bases, with 10 bases between them. CDR1 is LGHNA and CDR2 is YSLEER in the germline V gene.

This clonotype has at least ten counts. This chain uses TRBV5-1 with TRBJ2-1; unclear D gene. The CDR3 is made up of 12 amino acids. Germline CDR1 is SGHRS and CDR2 is YFSETQ. V gave up 5 bases and J gave up 8 bases, with 11 bases separating them. CDR3 amino acids: CASRVRRDEQFF. Written as DNA, the CDR3 is TGCGCCAGCAGGGTCAGAAGAGATGAGCAGTTCTTC.

V and J are TRBV7-2 and TRBJ2-5, with D uncertain. The CDR3 runs to 13 residues. Deletions cut 2 bases from V and 3 bases from J, with 7 bases between. Germline CDR1 SGHTA, CDR2 FQGNSA. The CDR3 spells CASSLRAKETQYF. The DNA for the CDR3 is TGTGCCAGCAGCTTACGGGCCAAAGAGACCCAGTACTTC.

This clonotype was seen at least ten times. The chain recombines TRBV12-3 or TRBV12-4 with TRBJ2-4; the D is unclear. This CDR3 is 12 amino acids long. V lost 6 bases and J 8 bases, leaving 11 bases between the germline ends. In nucleotides, the CDR3 is TGTGCCAGCAGCGATGAGGTGGACATTCAGTACTTC. It specifies CASSDEVDIQYF.